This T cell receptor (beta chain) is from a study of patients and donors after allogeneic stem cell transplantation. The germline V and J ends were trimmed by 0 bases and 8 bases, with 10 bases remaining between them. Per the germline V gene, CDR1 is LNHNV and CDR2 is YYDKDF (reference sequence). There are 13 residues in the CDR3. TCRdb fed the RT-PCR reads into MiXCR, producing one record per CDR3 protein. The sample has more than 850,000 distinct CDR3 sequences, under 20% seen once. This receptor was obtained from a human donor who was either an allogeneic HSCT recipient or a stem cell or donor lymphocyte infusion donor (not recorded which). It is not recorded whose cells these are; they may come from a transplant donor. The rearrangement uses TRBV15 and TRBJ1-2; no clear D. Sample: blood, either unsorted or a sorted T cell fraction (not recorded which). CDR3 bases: TGTGCCACCAGCAGAGATTTTTCTTTGGGCTACACCTTC. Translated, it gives CATSRDFSLGYTF.